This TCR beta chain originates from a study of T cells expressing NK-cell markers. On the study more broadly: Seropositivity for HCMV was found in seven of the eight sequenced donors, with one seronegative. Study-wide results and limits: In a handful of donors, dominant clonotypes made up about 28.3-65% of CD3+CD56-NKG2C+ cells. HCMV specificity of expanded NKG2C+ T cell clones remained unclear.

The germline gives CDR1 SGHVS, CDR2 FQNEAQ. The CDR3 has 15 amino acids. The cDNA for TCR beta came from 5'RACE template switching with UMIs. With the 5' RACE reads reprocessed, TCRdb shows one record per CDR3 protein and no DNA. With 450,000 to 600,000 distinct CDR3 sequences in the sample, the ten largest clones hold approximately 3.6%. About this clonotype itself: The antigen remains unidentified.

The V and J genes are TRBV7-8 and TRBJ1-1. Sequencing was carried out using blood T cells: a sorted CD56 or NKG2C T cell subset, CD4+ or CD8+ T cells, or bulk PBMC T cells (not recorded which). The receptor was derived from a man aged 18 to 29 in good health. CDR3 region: CASSSRTTQETEAFF.